This TCR beta chain emerged from a study of T cells in Graves' hyperthyroidism and ophthalmopathy. This clonotype appeared many times. This CDR3 comprises 15 residues. The germline gives CDR1 MNHNS, CDR2 SASEGT. V gave up 8 bases and J gave up 4 bases, with 17 bases separating them. It was 10 ml of fresh peripheral blood that supplied the PBMCs. Amplified regions were TCR beta CDR3 sequences from RNA transcripts. With the HTBI primer set, the TCR CDR3 went through a first round of RT-PCR. TCRdb ran MiXCR on the multiplex PCR reads and lists one entry per CDR3 protein. The sample includes under 400,000 distinct CDR3 sequences, about 13% of them seen just once.

The sequenced material came from blood. The receptor's source is a woman younger than 35 with Graves' hyperthyroidism. The gene calls are TRBV6-1 and TRBJ2-2, with D perhaps TRBD1 (6 bases). CDR3: CASFPTVTGTGELFF. CDR3 sequence (DNA): TGTGCCAGCTTTCCGACCGTGACAGGCACCGGGGAGCTGTTTTTT.